These 12 T cell receptor beta chains were sequenced from one sample in a study of T cells in Graves' hyperthyroidism and ophthalmopathy. Amplification yielded TCR beta CDR3 regions, with RNA transcripts as the source. HTBI primers were used for first-round RT-PCR of the TCR CDR3. TCRdb used MiXCR to reprocess the multiplex PCR reads, holding one entry per CDR3 protein. Of approximately 360,000 distinct CDR3 sequences listed, 25% are singletons. Specimen: blood. These receptors were obtained from a man aged 50 or older with Graves' hyperthyroidism.

This clonotype was counted ten times or more. The CDR3 coding sequence is TGTGCCAGCTCGGTGGACAGGTATTCAGAGACCCAGTACTTC. Translation: CASSVDRYSETQYF. This chain uses TRBV18 with TRBJ2-5; 7 bases align to TRBD1. CDR1 and CDR2 from the germline V gene are KGHSH and LQKENI. J was trimmed by 4 bases and V by 6 bases; bases with no gene match: 8. This CDR3 comprises 14 residues.

This clonotype has a count of ten or more. V usage is TRBV7-2 and J usage is TRBJ1-1; D unresolved. V was trimmed by 2 bases and J by 1 base, leaving 5 bases between them. Germline V lookup: CDR1 SGHTA, CDR2 FQGNSA. The CDR3 extends over 13 amino acids. CDR3 amino acids: CASSLQWNTEAFF. In DNA form, the CDR3 reads TGTGCCAGCAGCTTACAGTGGAACACTGAAGCTTTCTTT.

The chain has TRBV2 and TRBJ1-2, with a tentative D call TRBD1 (6 bases). V was trimmed by 7 bases and J by 2 bases, leaving 8 bases between them. Germline assignment: CDR1 SNHLY and CDR2 FYNNEI. The CDR3 consists of 12 residues. The CDR3 reads CASNQGNYGYTF. The CDR3 DNA reads TGTGCCAGCAACCAGGGGAACTATGGCTACACCTTC.

This clonotype was counted only a few times. J is TRBJ1-1 and V is TRBV18; 8 bases are a match to TRBD1. After removal of 4 bases from V and 5 bases from J, the junction contained 3 bases not matched to a gene. The CDR3 is 13 amino acids. Germline V CDR1 and CDR2: KGHSH, LQKENI. This CDR3 is CASSQTGETEAFF. CDR3 nucleotide sequence: TGTGCCAGCTCACAGACAGGGGAAACTGAAGCTTTCTTT.

This clonotype has at least ten counts. This chain uses TRBV30 with TRBJ2-3, with TRBD2 identical over 13 bases. The CDR3 has 13 amino acids. V was pared by 8 bases and J by 4 bases, with 3 bases of the junction left unmatched. CDR1 and CDR2 (germline): GTSNPN, SVGIG (reference sequence). In DNA form, the CDR3 reads TGTGCCATCGGACTAGCGGGAGCAGATACGCAGTATTTT. Protein product: CAIGLAGADTQYF.

In its sample, this clonotype was seen a few times. The gene calls are TRBV5-1 and TRBJ2-2, with 8 positions matching TRBD2. The CDR3 sequence is 14 residues long. V dropped 7 bases and J dropped 7; count of bases not matched to a gene: 9. Germline CDR1 is SGHRS and CDR2 is YFSETQ. This chain's CDR3 is CASSLLAEVGELFF. CDR3 coding DNA: TGCGCCAGCTCCTTACTAGCGGAAGTCGGGGAGCTGTTTTTT.

The chain carries TRBV29-1 and TRBJ2-1; D may be TRBD1 (6 bases). V dropped 0 bases and J dropped 0 bases, with 9 bases sitting between them. The germline gives CDR1 SQVTM, CDR2 ANQGSEA. The CDR3 covers 15 residues. For the CDR3, the DNA is TGCAGCGTTGAAGATCCAGGGGCCTCCTACAATGAGCAGTTCTTC. This gives the protein CSVEDPGASYNEQFF.

This clonotype has at least ten counts. This chain joins TRBV6-1 and TRBJ2-5, with TRBD2 identical over 9 bases. Unmatched junction bases numbered 2, after V lost 3 bases and J lost 0 bases. From germline, CDR1 is MNHNS and CDR2 SASEGT. The length of the CDR3 is 15 residues. The CDR3 reads CASSDGLAYQETQYF. CDR3 coding DNA: TGTGCCAGCAGTGATGGACTAGCGTACCAAGAGACCCAGTACTTC.

A note on this clonotype: A junction boundary mismatches the germline segment, possibly from a read error. This chain joins TRBV7-2 and TRBJ2-7; 13 bases align to TRBD2. Germline assignment: CDR1 SGHTA and CDR2 FQGNSA. The CDR3 length is 16 residues. CDR3 sequence reads: CASSHRLAGGPYEQYF. CDR3 nucleotide sequence: TGCGCCAGCAGCCACCGACTAGCGGGAGGCCCCTACGAGCAGTACTTC.

The chain couples TRBV5-1 to TRBJ1-5, with TRBD1 identical over 7 bases. The CDR3 has 18 amino acids. CDR1 is SGHRS, CDR2 YFSETQ, per germline. J lost 0 bases, V lost 2 bases, and 11 bases had no gene match. CDR3 DNA: TGCGCCAGCAGCTTCCGGGACAGTGTGGATATTAGCAATCAGCCCCAGCATTTT. Amino acids: CASSFRDSVDISNQPQHF.

The chain recombines TRBV11-1 with TRBJ2-1, with 7 bases fitting TRBD2. Germline CDR1 and CDR2: SGHAT and FQDESV (reference sequence). The junction had 10 bases not matched to a gene; V was cut back by 5 bases and J by 9 bases. The CDR3 is 14 residues long. Here the CDR3 reads CASSPVAGEAEQFF. The CDR3 DNA is TGTGCCAGCAGCCCAGTCGCGGGGGAGGCTGAGCAGTTCTTC.

The rearrangement links TRBV7-3 to TRBJ2-1; D gene ambiguous. The ends were cut back, 0 bases at V and 7 bases at J, with 13 bases in the middle. The CDR3 covers 15 residues. CDR1 and CDR2 (germline): SGHTA, FQGTGA. Here the CDR3 reads CASSLTWDLGNEQFF. The CDR3 DNA sequence: TGTGCCAGCAGCTTAACTTGGGATTTAGGGAATGAGCAGTTCTTC.